This T cell receptor beta chain was identified during a study of Graves' ophthalmopathy and Graves' hyperthyroidism. Disease in donors with ophthalmopathy had moderate-to-severe activity, CAS ≥3, NOSPECS ≥4 and under 3 months' duration. Diagnosis used clinical symptoms, serum thyroxine, TRAb, thyroid ultrasound and orbital computed tomography. What supplied the PBMCs was about 9.1 ml of fresh peripheral blood. The authors amplified TCR beta CDR3 regions from RNA transcripts. First-round RT-PCR employed HTBI primers, with a second-round multiplex PCR after it. TCRdb itself ran the multiplex PCR reads through MiXCR, one entry per CDR3 protein. The table records hundreds of thousands of distinct CDR3 sequences, roughly 39% of them present only once. Regarding this clonotype: What it binds is unknown.

Study-wide results and caveats: Progression of ophthalmopathy was predicted by the model with roughly 65% sensitivity and 72.22% specificity.

Source material: peripheral blood. The sequence was obtained from an adult man with Graves' ophthalmopathy.

This CDR3 is CASGSQGYTGELFF. CDR3 in DNA: TGTGCTAGTGGTTCGCAAGGGTACACCGGGGAGCTGTTTTTT. V usage is TRBV12-5 and J usage is TRBJ2-2; D not certain. In germline, CDR1 is LGHNT, CDR2 FRNRAP. There are 14 residues in the CDR3. The V end was cut by 4 bases, the J end by 3 bases, with 9 bases between.